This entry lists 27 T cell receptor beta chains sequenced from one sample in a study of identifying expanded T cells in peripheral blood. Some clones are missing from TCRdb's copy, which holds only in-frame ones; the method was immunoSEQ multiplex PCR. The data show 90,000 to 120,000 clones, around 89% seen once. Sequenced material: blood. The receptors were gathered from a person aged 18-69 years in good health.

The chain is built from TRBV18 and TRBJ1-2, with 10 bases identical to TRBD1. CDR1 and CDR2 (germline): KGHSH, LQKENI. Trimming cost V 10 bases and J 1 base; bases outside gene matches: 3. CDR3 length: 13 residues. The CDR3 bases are TGTGCCACCGGGACAGGGGATAACTATGGCTACACCTTC. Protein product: CATGTGDNYGYTF. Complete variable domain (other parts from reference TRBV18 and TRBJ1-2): NAGVMQNPRHLVRRRGQEARLRCSPMKGHSHVYWYRQLPEEGLKFMVYLQKENIIDESGMPKERFSAEFPKEGPSILRIQQVVRGDSAAYFCATGTGDNYGYTFGSGTRLTVV.

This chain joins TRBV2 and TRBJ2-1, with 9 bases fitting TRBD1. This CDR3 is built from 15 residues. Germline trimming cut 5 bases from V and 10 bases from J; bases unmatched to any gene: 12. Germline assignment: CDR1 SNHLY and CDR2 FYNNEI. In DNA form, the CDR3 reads TGTGCCAGCAGTCAATCCAGACAGGGGGGGATCGAGCAGTTCTTC. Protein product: CASSQSRQGGIEQFF.

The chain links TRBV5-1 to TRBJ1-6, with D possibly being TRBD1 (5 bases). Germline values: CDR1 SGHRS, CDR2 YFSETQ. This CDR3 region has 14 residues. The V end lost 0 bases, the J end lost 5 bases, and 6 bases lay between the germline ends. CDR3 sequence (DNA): TGCGCCAGCAGCTTGGTACAGGATAATTCACCCCTCCACTTT. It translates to CASSLVQDNSPLHF. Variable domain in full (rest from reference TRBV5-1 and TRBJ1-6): KAGVTQTPRYLIKTRGQQVTLSCSPISGHRSVSWYQQTPGQGLQFLFEYFSETQRNKGNFPGRFSGRQFSNSRSEMNVSTLELGDSALYLCASSLVQDNSPLHFGNGTRLTVT.

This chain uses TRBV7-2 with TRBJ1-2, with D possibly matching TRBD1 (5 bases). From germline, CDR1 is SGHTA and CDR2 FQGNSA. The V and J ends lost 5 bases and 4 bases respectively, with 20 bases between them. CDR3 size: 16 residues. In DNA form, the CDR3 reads TGTGCCAGCAGCCCTGGGTCCGTCCAGGGTGTCTATGGCTACACCTTC. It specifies CASSPGSVQGVYGYTF.

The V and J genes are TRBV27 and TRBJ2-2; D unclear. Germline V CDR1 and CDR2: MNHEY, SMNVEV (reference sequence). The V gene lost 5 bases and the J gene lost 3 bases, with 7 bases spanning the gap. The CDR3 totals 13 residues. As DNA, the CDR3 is TGTGCCAGCAGTCTGGGCTACACCGGGGAGCTGTTTTTT. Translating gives CASSLGYTGELFF.

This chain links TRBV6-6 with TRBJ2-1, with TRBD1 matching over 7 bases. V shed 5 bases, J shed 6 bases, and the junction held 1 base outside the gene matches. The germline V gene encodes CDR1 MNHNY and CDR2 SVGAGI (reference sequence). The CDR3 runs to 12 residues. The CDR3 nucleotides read TGTGCCAGCAGTGGGGACAGCAATGAGCAGTTCTTC. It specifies CASSGDSNEQFF.

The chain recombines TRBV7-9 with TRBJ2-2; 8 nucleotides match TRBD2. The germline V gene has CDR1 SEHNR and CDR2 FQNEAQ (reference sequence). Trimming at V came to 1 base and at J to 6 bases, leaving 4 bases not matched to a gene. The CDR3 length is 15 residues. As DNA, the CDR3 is TGTGCCAGCAGCTTAGTCCGGGGGGGCCCCGGGGAGCTGTTTTTT. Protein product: CASSLVRGGPGELFF. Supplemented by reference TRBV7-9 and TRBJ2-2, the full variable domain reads DTGVSQNPRHKITKRGQNVTFRCDPISEHNRLYWYRQTLGQGPEFLTYFQNEAQLEKSRLLSDRFSAERPKGSFSTLEIQRTEQGDSAMYLCASSLVRGGPGELFFGEGSRLTVL.

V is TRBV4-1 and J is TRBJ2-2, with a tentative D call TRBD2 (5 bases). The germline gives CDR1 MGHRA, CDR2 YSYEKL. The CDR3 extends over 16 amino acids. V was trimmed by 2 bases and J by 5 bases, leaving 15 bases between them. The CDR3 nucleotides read TGCGCCAGCAGCCAACGACACAGCACGGGGACCGGGGAGCTGTTTTTT. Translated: CASSQRHSTGTGELFF.

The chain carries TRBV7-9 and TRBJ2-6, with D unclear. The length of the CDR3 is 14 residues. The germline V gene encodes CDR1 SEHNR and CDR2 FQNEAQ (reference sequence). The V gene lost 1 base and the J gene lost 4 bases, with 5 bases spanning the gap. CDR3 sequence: CASSLGAGANVLTF. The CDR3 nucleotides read TGTGCCAGCAGCTTAGGGGCCGGGGCCAACGTCCTGACTTTC.

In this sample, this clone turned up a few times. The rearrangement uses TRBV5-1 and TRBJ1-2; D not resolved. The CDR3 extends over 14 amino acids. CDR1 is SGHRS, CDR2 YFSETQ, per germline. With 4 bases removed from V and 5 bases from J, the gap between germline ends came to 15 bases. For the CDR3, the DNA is TGCGCCAGCAGCGGGGAGGAGTTGGGATATGGCTACACCTTC. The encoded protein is CASSGEELGYGYTF.

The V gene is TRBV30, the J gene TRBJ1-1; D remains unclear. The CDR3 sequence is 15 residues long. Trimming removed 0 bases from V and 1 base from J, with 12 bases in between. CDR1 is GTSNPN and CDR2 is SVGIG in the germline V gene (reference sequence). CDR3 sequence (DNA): TGTGCCTGGAGTGTAATCGGGGAGTCGAACACTGAAGCTTTCTTT. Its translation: CAWSVIGESNTEAFF.

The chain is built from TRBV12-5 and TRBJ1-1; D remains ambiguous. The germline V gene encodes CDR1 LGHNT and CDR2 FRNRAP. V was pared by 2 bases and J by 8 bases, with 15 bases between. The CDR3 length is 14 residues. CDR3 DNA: TGTGCTAGTGGTTTGAGGGAGAAGACCTCGGAAGCTTTCTTT. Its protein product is CASGLREKTSEAFF.

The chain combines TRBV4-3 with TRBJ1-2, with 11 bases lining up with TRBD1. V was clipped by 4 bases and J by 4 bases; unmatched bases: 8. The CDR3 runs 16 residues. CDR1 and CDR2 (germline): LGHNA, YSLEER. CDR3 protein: CASSPSGDRGIYGYTF. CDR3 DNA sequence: TGCGCCAGCAGCCCGTCAGGGGACAGGGGGATCTATGGCTACACCTTC.

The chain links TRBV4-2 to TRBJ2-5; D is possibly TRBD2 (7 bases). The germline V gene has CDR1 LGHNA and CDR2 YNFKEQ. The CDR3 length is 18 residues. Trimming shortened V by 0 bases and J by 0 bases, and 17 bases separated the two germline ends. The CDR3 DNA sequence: TGTGCCAGCAGCCAAGATAGCGTAGGGGGGGCCCACCAAGAGACCCAGTACTTC. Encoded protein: CASSQDSVGGAHQETQYF.

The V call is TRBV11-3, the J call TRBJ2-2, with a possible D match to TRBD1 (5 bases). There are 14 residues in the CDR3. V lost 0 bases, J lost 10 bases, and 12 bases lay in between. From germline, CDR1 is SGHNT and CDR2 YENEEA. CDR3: CASSLDRYRTELFF. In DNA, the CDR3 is TGTGCCAGCAGCTTAGATCGTTACAGGACGGAGCTGTTTTTT.

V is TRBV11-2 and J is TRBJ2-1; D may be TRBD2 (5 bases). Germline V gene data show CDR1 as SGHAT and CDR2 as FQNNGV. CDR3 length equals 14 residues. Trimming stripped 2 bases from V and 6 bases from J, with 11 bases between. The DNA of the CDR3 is TGTGCCAGCAGCTTAAGCGGTACGGGCAATGAGCAGTTCTTC. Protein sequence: CASSLSGTGNEQFF.

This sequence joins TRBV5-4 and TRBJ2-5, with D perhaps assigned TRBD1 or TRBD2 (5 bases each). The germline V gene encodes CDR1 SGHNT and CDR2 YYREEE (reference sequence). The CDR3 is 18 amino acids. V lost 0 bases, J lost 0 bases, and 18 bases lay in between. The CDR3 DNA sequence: TGTGCCAGCAGCTTGGATCCGGGGACCCGTTTATACCAAGAGACCCAGTACTTC. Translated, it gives CASSLDPGTRLYQETQYF.

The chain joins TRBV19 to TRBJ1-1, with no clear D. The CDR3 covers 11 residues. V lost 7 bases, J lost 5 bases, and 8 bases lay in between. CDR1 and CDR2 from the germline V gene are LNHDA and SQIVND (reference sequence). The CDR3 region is CASIERTEAFF. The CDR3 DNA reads TGTGCCAGTATTGAGAGGACTGAAGCTTTCTTT.

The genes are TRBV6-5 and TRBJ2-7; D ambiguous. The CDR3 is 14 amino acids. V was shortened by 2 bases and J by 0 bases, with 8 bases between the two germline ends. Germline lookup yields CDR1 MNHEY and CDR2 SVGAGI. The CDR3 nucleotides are TGTGCCAGCAGTTACACGACGGGCTCCTACGAGCAGTACTTC. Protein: CASSYTTGSYEQYF.

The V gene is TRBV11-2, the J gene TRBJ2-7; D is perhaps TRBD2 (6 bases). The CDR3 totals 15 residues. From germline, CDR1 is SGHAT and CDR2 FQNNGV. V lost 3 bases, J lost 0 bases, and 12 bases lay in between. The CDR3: CASSLGPGDSYEQYF. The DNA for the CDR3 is TGTGCCAGCAGCTTGGGTCCGGGGGACTCCTACGAGCAGTACTTC.

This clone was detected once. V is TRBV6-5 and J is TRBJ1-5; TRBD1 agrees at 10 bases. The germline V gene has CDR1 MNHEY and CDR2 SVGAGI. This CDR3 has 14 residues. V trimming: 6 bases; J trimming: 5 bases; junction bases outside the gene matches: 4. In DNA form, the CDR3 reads TGTGCCAGCAGCAGTGACAGGGGGCATCAGCCCCAGCATTTT. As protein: CASSSDRGHQPQHF.

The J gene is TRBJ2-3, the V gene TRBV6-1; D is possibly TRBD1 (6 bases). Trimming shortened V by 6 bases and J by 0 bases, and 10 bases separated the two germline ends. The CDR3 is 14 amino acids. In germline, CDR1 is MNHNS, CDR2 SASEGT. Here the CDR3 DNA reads TGTGCCAGCAGGCCGGGACACAGCACAGATACGCAGTATTTT. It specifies CASRPGHSTDTQYF.

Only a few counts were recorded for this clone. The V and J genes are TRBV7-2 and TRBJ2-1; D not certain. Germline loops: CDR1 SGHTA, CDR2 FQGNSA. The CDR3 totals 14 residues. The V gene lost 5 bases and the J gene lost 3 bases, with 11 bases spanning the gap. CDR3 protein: CASSQYLNYNEQFF. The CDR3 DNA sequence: TGTGCCAGCAGCCAATATTTAAACTACAATGAGCAGTTCTTC.

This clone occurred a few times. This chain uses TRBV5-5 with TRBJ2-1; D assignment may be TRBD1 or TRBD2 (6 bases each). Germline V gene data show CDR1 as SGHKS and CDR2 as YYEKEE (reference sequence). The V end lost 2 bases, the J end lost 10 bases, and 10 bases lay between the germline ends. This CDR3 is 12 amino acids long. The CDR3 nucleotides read TGTGCCAGCAGCTTCCGGGGGCAAGAGCAGTTCTTC. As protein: CASSFRGQEQFF.

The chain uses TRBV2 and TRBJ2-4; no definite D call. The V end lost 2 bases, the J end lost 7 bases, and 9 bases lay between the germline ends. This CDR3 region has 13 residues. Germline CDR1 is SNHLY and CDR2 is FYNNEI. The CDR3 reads CASSEPGWNIQYF. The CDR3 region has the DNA TGTGCCAGCAGTGAACCGGGCTGGAACATTCAGTACTTC. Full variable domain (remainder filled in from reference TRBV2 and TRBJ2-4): EPEVTQTPSHQVTQMGQEVILRCVPISNHLYFYWYRQILGQKVEFLVSFYNNEISEKSEIFDDQFSVERPDGSNFTLKIRSTKLEDSAMYFCASSEPGWNIQYFGAGTRLSVL.

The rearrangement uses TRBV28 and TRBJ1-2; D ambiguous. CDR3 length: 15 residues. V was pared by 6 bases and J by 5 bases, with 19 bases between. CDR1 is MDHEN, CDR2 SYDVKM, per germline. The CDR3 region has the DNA TGTGCCAGCAGGGACGGAATTGTGTCCCCATATGGCTACACCTTC. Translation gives CASRDGIVSPYGYTF.

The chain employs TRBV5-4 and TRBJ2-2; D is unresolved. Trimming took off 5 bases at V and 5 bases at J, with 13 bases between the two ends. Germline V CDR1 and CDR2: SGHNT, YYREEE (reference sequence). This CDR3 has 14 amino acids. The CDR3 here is CASRSDLGTGELFF. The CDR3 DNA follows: TGTGCCAGCAGGTCCGACTTGGGGACCGGGGAGCTGTTTTTT.